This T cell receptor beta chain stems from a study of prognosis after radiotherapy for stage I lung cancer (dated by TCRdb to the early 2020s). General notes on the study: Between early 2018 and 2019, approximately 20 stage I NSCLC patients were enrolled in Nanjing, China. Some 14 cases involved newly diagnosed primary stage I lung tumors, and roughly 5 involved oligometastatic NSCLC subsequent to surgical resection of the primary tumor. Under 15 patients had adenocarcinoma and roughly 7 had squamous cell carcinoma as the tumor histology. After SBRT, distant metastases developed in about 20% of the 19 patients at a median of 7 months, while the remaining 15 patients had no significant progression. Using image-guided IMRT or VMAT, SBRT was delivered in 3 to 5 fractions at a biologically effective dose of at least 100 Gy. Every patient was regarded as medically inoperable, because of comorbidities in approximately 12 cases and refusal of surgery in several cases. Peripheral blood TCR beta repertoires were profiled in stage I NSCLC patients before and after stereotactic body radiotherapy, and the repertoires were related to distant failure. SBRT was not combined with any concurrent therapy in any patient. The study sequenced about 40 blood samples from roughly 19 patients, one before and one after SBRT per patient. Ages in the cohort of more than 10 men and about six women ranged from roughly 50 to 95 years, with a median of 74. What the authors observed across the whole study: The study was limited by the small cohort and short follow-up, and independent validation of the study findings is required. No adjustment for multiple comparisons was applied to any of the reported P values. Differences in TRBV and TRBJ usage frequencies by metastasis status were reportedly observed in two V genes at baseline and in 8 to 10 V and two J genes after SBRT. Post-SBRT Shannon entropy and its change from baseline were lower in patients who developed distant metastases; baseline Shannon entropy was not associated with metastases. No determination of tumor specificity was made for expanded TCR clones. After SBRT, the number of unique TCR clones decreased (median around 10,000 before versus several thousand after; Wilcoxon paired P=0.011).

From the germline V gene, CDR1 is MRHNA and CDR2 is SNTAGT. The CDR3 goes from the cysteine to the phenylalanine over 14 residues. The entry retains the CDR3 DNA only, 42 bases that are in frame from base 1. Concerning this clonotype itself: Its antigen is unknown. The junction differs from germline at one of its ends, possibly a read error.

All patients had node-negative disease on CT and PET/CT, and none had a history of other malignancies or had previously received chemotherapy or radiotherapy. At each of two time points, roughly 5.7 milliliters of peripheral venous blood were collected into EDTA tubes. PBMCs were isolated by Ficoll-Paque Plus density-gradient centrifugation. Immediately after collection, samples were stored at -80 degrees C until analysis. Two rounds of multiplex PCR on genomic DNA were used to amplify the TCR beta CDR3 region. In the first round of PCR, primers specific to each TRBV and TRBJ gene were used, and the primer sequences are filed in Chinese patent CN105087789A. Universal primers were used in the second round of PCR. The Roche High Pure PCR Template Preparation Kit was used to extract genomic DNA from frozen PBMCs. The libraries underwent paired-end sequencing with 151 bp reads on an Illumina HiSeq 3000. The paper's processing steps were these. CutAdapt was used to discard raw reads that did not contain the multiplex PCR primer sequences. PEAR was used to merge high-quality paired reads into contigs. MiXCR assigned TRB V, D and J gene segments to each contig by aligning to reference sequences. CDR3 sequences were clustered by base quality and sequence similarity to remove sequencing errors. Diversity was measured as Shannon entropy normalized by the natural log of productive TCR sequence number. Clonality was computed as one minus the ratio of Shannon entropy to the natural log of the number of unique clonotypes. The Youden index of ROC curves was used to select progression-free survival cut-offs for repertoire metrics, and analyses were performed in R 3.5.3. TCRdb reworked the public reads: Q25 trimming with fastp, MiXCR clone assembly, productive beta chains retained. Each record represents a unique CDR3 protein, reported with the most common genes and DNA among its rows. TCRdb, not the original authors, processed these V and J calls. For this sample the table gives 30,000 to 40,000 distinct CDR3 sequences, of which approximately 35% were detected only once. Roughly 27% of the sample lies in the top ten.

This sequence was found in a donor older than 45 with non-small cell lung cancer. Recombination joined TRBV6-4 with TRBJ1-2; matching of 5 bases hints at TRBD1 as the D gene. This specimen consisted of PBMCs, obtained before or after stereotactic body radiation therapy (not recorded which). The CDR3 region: CAIPTPIRGYVYTF. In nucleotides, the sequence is TGTGCCATCCCGACTCCGATCCGGGGCTATGTCTACACCTTC.